These 20 T cell receptor beta chains were all obtained from the same sample, sequenced in a study of T cell responses to AZD1222 COVID-19 vaccine. Some clones are missing from TCRdb's copy, which holds only in-frame ones; the method was immunoSEQ multiplex PCR. In the table there are 100,000 or so clones, approximately 89% of which are singletons. Sequencing was performed on peripheral blood, taken on day 0 of MenACWY control vaccination. The receptor set was obtained from an adult in good health.

The V gene is TRBV6-4, the J gene TRBJ2-3; 8 nucleotides agree with TRBD2. Germline CDR1 MRHNA, CDR2 SNTAGT. This CDR3 has 15 amino acids. V shed 4 bases and J 2 bases; nucleotides not matched to a gene: 5. For the CDR3, the DNA is TGTGCCAGCAGTGTAGCGGGGTGGATCACAGATACGCAGTATTTT. Translating gives CASSVAGWITDTQYF.

The V call is TRBV6-5, the J call TRBJ1-4, with TRBD1 matching 9 bases. CDR3 size: 15 residues. Germline V gene data show CDR1 as MNHEY and CDR2 as SVGAGI. V gave up 0 bases and J gave up 7 bases; unmatched junction bases: 3. The CDR3: CASSYSTGGGEKLFF. CDR3 DNA: TGTGCCAGCAGTTACTCGACAGGGGGTGGTGAAAAACTGTTTTTT.

This chain uses TRBV4-1 with TRBJ2-3; the match to TRBD2 covers 14 bases. There are 19 residues in the CDR3. Germline V gene data show CDR1 as MGHRA and CDR2 as YSYEKL. J was trimmed by 5 bases and V by 0 bases; bases with no gene match: 10. The CDR3 region is CASSQDRGTSGSRVDTQYF. The CDR3 nucleotides read TGCGCCAGCAGCCAAGATAGAGGGACTAGCGGGAGTAGGGTAGATACGCAGTATTTT.

Notes on this clone: A read error may produce the germline difference seen at one junction end. V and J are TRBV12-3 or TRBV12-4 and TRBJ2-3; no firm D call. The CDR3 has 12 amino acids. CDR3: CASSPSGPTSRF. DNA of the CDR3: TGTGCCAGCAGCCCGTCGGGCCCGACGTCCAGATTT.

The chain combines TRBV7-9 with TRBJ1-2; a weak D match, TRBD1 (6 bases). The germline CDR1 and CDR2 sequences are SEHNR and FQNEAQ (reference sequence). The V end was cut by 4 bases, the J end by 7 bases, with 13 bases between. The CDR3 has 13 amino acids. CDR3 amino acids: CASSSQGDGGYTF. The CDR3 DNA reads as TGTGCCAGCAGCTCACAGGGTGACGGTGGCTACACCTTC.

The V and J genes are TRBV6-5 and TRBJ2-7; a possible D gene is TRBD1 (6 bases). CDR3 length: 14 residues. Germline V gene sequence: CDR1 MNHEY, CDR2 SVGAGI. V was clipped by 4 bases and J by 2 bases, with 12 bases between them. The CDR3: CASSLTGTTYEQYF. CDR3 DNA: TGTGCCAGCAGTTTAACAGGGACCACCTACGAGCAGTACTTC.

This sequence joins TRBV2 and TRBJ2-1, with a tentative D call TRBD2 (7 bases). Germline V lookup: CDR1 SNHLY, CDR2 FYNNEI. This CDR3 is built from 15 residues. The V end was cut by 7 bases, the J end by 4 bases, with 17 bases between. The CDR3 here is CASNSGRGPYNEQFF. The CDR3 DNA follows: TGTGCCAGCAACTCCGGGCGGGGGCCTTACAATGAGCAGTTCTTC.

The chain joins TRBV4-1 to TRBJ2-3; 13 bases align to TRBD2. CDR1 is MGHRA, CDR2 YSYEKL, per germline. The CDR3 has 16 residues. The trim removed 4 bases at V and 6 bases at J, leaving 7 bases unmatched. The CDR3 DNA follows: TGCGCCAGCAGCCGGACTAGCGGGAGCGGAACGGATACGCAGTATTTT. This encodes CASSRTSGSGTDTQYF.

The chain links TRBV28 to TRBJ1-2; no definite D call. This CDR3 contains 14 residues. V lost 6 bases, J lost 0 bases, and 11 bases lay in between. Germline CDR1 MDHEN, CDR2 SYDVKM. CDR3 nucleotides: TGTGCCAGCAGCCCATCAACACCTAACTATGGCTACACCTTC. It encodes CASSPSTPNYGYTF.

The CDR3 loop reads CASSQAASTYEQYF. For the CDR3, the DNA is TGCGCCAGCAGCCAAGCGGCCAGTACCTACGAGCAGTACTTC. J is TRBJ2-7 and V is TRBV4-1, with D hard to call. From germline, CDR1 is MGHRA and CDR2 YSYEKL. There are 14 residues in the CDR3. The germline V and J ends were trimmed by 1 base and 2 bases, with 9 bases remaining between them.

V is TRBV3-1 (or the pseudogene TRBV3-2) and J is TRBJ2-7; D may match TRBD1 or TRBD2 (5 bases each). Trimming shortened V by 3 bases and J by 6 bases, and 15 bases separated the two germline ends. CDR1 and CDR2 from the germline V gene are LGHDT and YNNKEL (reference sequence). CDR3 size: 14 residues. The CDR3 region has the DNA TGTGCCAGCAGCCATGGGCCGGGGCGCGGCGAGCAGTACTTC. It translates to CASSHGPGRGEQYF.

The V gene is TRBV2, the J gene TRBJ2-7; 10 bases agree with TRBD1. TRBJ2-4 explains the end of the DNA better; the J call may be wrong. Germline CDR1 and CDR2: SNHLY and FYNNEI. CDR3 length equals 16 residues. CDR3 region: CASSGDRGPLSPIQYF. CDR3 nucleotides: TGTGCCAGCAGTGGAGACAGGGGGCCTTTATCCCCCATTCAGTACTTC.

To note about this clone: One junction end does not reproduce the germline sequence, and a read error may be involved. The V and J genes are TRBV7-7 and TRBJ1-6; perhaps TRBD1 as D (5 bases). Germline values: CDR1 SSHAT, CDR2 FNYEAQ (reference sequence). This CDR3 comprises 11 residues. For the CDR3, the DNA is TGTGCTAGCAGCGGGGGATCACCCCTCCACTTT. The encoded protein is CASSGGSPLHF.

The CDR3 here is CASSLEGGGYNEQFF. The CDR3 region has the DNA TGTGCCAGCAGCTTAGAAGGGGGTGGCTACAATGAGCAGTTCTTC. The rearrangement joins TRBV11-3 to TRBJ2-1; D is possibly TRBD1 (6 bases). This CDR3 comprises 15 residues. V lost 0 bases and J lost 3, with 9 bases in between. CDR1 and CDR2 from the germline V gene are SGHNT and YENEEA.

This clone was seen a single time. The CDR3 protein is CASRWTGGDTEAFF. The CDR3 nucleotides are TGTGCCAGCAGATGGACAGGGGGCGACACTGAAGCTTTCTTT. The chain carries TRBV2 and TRBJ1-1, with TRBD1 matching 11 bases. CDR1 and CDR2 from the germline V gene are SNHLY and FYNNEI. J was trimmed by 3 bases and V by 6 bases; bases with no gene match: 3. This CDR3 is 14 amino acids long.

The chain employs TRBV28 and TRBJ1-5, with 8 bases aligning to TRBD1. V lost 3 bases, J lost 5 bases, and 3 bases stayed unmatched. The V gene's germline CDR1 is MDHEN and CDR2 SYDVKM. This CDR3 has 14 amino acids. The CDR3: CASSFAQGDQPQHF. Here the CDR3 DNA reads TGTGCCAGCAGTTTTGCACAGGGGGATCAGCCCCAGCATTTT.

The V call is TRBV30, the J call TRBJ1-5; 7 bases map to TRBD1. CDR3 length equals 13 residues. The V segment lost 2 bases and the J segment 4 bases; nucleotides outside the gene matches: 2. Germline-derived CDR1 and CDR2 are GTSNPN and SVGIG (reference sequence). CDR3 sequence (DNA): TGTGCCTGGAGTAAACAGGGGAATCAGCCCCAGCATTTT. Its translation is CAWSKQGNQPQHF.

The chain recombines TRBV7-2 with TRBJ1-1; no reliable D call. The CDR3 runs 14 residues. The germline CDR1 and CDR2 sequences are SGHTA and FQGNSA. Trimming cost V 2 bases and J 1 base, with 8 bases left between them. The CDR3 loop is CASSLMSGNTEAFF. CDR3 nucleotides: TGTGCCAGCAGCTTAATGTCAGGGAACACTGAAGCTTTCTTT.

The chain links TRBV3-1 (or the pseudogene TRBV3-2) to TRBJ1-1, with D unclear. This CDR3 region has 14 residues. The ends were cut back, 0 bases at V and 4 bases at J, with 9 bases in the middle. The germline V gene has CDR1 LGHDT and CDR2 YNNKEL (reference sequence). CDR3 nucleotide sequence: TGTGCCAGCAGCCAAGATGGGAGGGCCACTGAAGCTTTCTTT. This translates into CASSQDGRATEAFF.

The CDR3 sequence is CASSGGDRGSYNEQFF. DNA of the CDR3: TGTGCCAGCAGTGGGGGTGACAGGGGCTCCTACAATGAGCAGTTCTTC. V and J are TRBV28 and TRBJ2-1; 8 bases agree with TRBD1. The ends lost 5 bases at V and 0 bases at J; junction bases unmatched: 6. There are 16 residues in the CDR3. Germline CDR1 MDHEN, CDR2 SYDVKM.